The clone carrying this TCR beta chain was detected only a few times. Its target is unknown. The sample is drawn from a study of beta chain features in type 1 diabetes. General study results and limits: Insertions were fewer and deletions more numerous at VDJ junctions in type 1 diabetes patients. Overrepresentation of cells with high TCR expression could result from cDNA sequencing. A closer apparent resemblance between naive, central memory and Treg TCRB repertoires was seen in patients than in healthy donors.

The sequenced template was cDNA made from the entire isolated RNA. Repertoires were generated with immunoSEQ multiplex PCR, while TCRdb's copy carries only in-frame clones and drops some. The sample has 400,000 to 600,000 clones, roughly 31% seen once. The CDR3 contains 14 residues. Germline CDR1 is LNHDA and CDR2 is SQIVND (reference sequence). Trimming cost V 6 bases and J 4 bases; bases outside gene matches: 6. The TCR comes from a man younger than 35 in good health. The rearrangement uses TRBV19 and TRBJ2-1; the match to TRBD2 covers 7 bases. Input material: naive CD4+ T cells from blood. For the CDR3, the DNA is TGTGCCAGTAGCCTGGTCGGGGGGTACAATGAGCAGTTCTTC. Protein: CASSLVGGYNEQFF.